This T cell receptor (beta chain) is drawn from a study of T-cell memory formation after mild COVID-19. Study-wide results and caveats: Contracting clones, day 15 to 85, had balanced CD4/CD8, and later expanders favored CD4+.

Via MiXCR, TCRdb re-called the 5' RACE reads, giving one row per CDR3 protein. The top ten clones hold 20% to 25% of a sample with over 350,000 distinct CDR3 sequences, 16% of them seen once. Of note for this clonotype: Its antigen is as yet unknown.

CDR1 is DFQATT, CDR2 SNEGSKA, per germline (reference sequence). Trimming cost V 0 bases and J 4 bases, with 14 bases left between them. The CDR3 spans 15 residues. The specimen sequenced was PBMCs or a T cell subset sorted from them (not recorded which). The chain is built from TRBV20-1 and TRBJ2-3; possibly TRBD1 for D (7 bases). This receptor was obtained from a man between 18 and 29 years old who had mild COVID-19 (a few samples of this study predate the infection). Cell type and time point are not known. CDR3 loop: CSARDRVRGADTQYF. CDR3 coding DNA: TGCAGTGCTAGAGATCGCGTCAGGGGGGCAGATACGCAGTATTTT.